This entry lists 17 T cell receptor beta chains sequenced from one sample in a study of T cells in Graves' hyperthyroidism and ophthalmopathy. Researchers took RNA transcripts and amplified the TCR beta CDR3 regions from them. HTBI primers were the set used in a first-round RT-PCR of the TCR CDR3. TCRdb re-analysed the multiplex PCR reads in MiXCR, keeping a single row per CDR3 protein. The data show under 130,000 distinct CDR3 sequences, around 50% seen once. What was sequenced was blood. All receptors derive from a man between 40 and 49 years old with Graves' hyperthyroidism.

There are many counts of this clonotype. The J gene is TRBJ1-1, the V gene TRBV5-1; 7 nucleotides match TRBD1. Germline loops: CDR1 SGHRS, CDR2 YFSETQ. J lost 1 base, V lost 2 bases, and 2 bases had no gene match. The CDR3 length is 14 residues. CDR3 DNA sequence: TGCGCCAGCAGCTTACAGGGGTCGAACACTGAAGCTTTCTTT. This gives the protein CASSLQGSNTEAFF.

This sequence joins TRBV7-2 and TRBJ2-1, with TRBD2 as a possible D gene (6 bases). V gave up 8 bases and J gave up 8 bases, with 22 bases separating them. Germline V gene lookup returns CDR1 SGHTA and CDR2 FQGNSA. This CDR3 is 15 amino acids long. CDR3 sequence reads: CASSPPIGSFHEQFF. CDR3 DNA: TGTGCCAGCTCACCACCGATCGGGAGTTTCCATGAGCAGTTCTTC.

This rearrangement joins TRBV20-1 to TRBJ2-5, with 7 bases matching TRBD1. V lost 3 bases and J lost 5; bases outside the gene matches: 6. The CDR3 is 13 residues long. Germline CDR1 reads DFQATT; CDR2 reads SNEGSKA (reference sequence). CDR3 sequence (DNA): TGCAGTGCTAGCGGCAGGGGGAGTGAGACCCAGTACTTC. Amino acid sequence: CSASGRGSETQYF.

The sample holds a few counts of this clonotype. V and J are TRBV5-1 and TRBJ2-3; D is ambiguous. The germline gives CDR1 SGHRS, CDR2 YFSETQ. V lost 0 bases and J 2 bases, leaving 10 bases between the germline ends. This CDR3 is built from 15 residues. The CDR3 DNA reads as TGCGCCAGCAGCTTGGAGGCGGTAATCACAGATACGCAGTATTTT. Translating it yields CASSLEAVITDTQYF.

This clonotype occurred many times. The chain combines TRBV19 with TRBJ2-1, with TRBD2 matching 12 bases. The germline gives CDR1 LNHDA, CDR2 SQIVND (reference sequence). The CDR3 runs to 15 residues. Germline trimming cut 6 bases from V and 6 bases from J; bases unmatched to any gene: 6. This CDR3 reads CASSQLAGGVNEQFF. CDR3 DNA: TGTGCCAGTAGCCAACTAGCGGGGGGTGTCAATGAGCAGTTCTTC.

This clonotype was seen ten or more times. The chain joins TRBV4-1 to TRBJ1-5; perhaps TRBD1 as D (6 bases). Germline lookup yields CDR1 MGHRA and CDR2 YSYEKL. V lost 3 bases, J lost 0 bases, and 9 bases lay in between. This CDR3 is 15 amino acids long. For the CDR3, the DNA is TGCGCCAGCAGCCACGGACAGAATAGCAATCAGCCCCAGCATTTT. It codes for CASSHGQNSNQPQHF.

This clonotype was counted at least ten times. The chain is built from TRBV5-1 and TRBJ2-3; 7 bases match TRBD2. Germline V gives CDR1 SGHRS, CDR2 YFSETQ. The ends lost 6 bases at V and 1 base at J; junction bases unmatched: 8. This CDR3 is built from 15 residues. DNA of the CDR3: TGCGCCAGCAAGTTTACCGCGGGAGGCACAGATACGCAGTATTTT. It encodes CASKFTAGGTDTQYF.

The chain combines TRBV20-1 with TRBJ2-3, with D tentatively TRBD2 (6 bases). V gave up 3 bases and J gave up 1 base, with 11 bases separating them. The CDR3 covers 14 residues. Germline CDR1 reads DFQATT; CDR2 reads SNEGSKA (reference sequence). CDR3 sequence reads: CSARGGSRTDTQYF. CDR3 nucleotides: TGCAGTGCTAGGGGGGGATCGCGCACAGATACGCAGTATTTT.

J is TRBJ1-1 and V is TRBV7-2; 11 bases are shared with TRBD1. The CDR3 has 15 residues. The ends lost 6 bases at V and 5 bases at J; junction bases unmatched: 8. CDR1 is SGHTA, CDR2 FQGNSA, per germline. This CDR3 is CASSPDRGRRTEAFF. The CDR3 DNA follows: TGTGCCAGCAGTCCGGACAGGGGGCGCAGGACTGAAGCTTTCTTT.

This clonotype was recorded many times. The chain joins TRBV5-1 to TRBJ2-5, with 8 bases aligning to TRBD2. The V gene's germline CDR1 is SGHRS and CDR2 YFSETQ. The V and J ends lost 0 bases and 2 bases, in that order; junction bases with no gene match: 0. CDR3 length equals 14 residues. CDR3 DNA: TGCGCCAGCAGCTTGGCGGGGGGGCAAGAGACCCAGTACTTC. It yields the protein CASSLAGGQETQYF.

The chain has TRBV4-1 and TRBJ1-5; D is unresolved. The CDR3 loop spans 13 amino acids. Germline CDR1 reads MGHRA; CDR2 reads YSYEKL. V lost 0 bases to trimming and J lost 6 bases, with 6 bases between them. The chain's CDR3 is CASSQDRFQPQHF. Here the CDR3 DNA reads TGCGCCAGCAGCCAAGATAGGTTTCAGCCCCAGCATTTT.

This clonotype was seen at least ten times. The chain employs TRBV7-8 and TRBJ1-2; D is unclear. The CDR3 contains 14 residues. Trimming stripped 10 bases from V and 0 bases from J, with 15 bases between. Germline V gene data show CDR1 as SGHVS and CDR2 as FQNEAQ. The CDR3 nucleotides read TGTGCCAACAGTCCCATCGTGGCTAACTATGGCTACACCTTC. Translating gives CANSPIVANYGYTF.

This clonotype has ten or more counts. The V call is TRBV2, the J call TRBJ2-5, with 7 positions matching TRBD2. Germline-derived CDR1 and CDR2 are SNHLY and FYNNEI. This CDR3 is 16 amino acids long. V lost 5 bases, J lost 3 bases, and 12 bases stayed unmatched. The CDR3 DNA reads TGTGCCAGCAGTAGAGGCGGGGGACTGGGGAAAGAGACCCAGTACTTC. It encodes CASSRGGGLGKETQYF.

This clonotype has a count of ten or more. The rearrangement uses TRBV9 and TRBJ2-5; D is perhaps TRBD1 or TRBD2 (6 bases each). Germline CDR1 SGDLS, CDR2 YYNGEE. This CDR3 contains 17 residues. Trimming removed 1 base at V and 5 bases at J, with 21 bases between. The CDR3 nucleotides read TGTGCCAGCAGCGTAAGACCCCAGCGGGCAGGGGATGAGACCCAGTACTTC. Its protein product is CASSVRPQRAGDETQYF.

The chain recombines TRBV2 with TRBJ1-4; 10 bases are a match to TRBD1. V gave up 6 bases and J gave up 7 bases; unmatched junction bases: 5. The CDR3 has 14 amino acids. Germline V CDR1 and CDR2: SNHLY, FYNNEI. CDR3 amino acids: CASSTGTGAEKLFF. The CDR3 nucleotides read TGTGCCAGCAGCACCGGGACAGGGGCTGAAAAACTGTTTTTT.

The CDR3 DNA follows: TGTGCCAGCAGCTTAGGTAGGCAGGGGGCGAGTGGCTACACCTTC. This translates into CASSLGRQGASGYTF. The chain recombines TRBV7-2 with TRBJ1-2, with 8 bases that match TRBD1. Germline CDR1 and CDR2: SGHTA and FQGNSA. The V and J ends lost 1 base and 7 bases, in that order; junction bases with no gene match: 8. This CDR3 has 15 amino acids.

V usage is TRBV7-9 and J usage is TRBJ2-1, with D unresolved. V was cut by 2 bases and J by 4 bases, with 3 bases left in between. The CDR3 runs to 12 residues. Germline V gene data show CDR1 as SEHNR and CDR2 as FQNEAQ (reference sequence). CDR3 sequence: CASSLRYNEQFF. The DNA for the CDR3 is TGTGCCAGCAGCTTACGATACAATGAGCAGTTCTTC. Supplemented by reference TRBV7-9 and TRBJ2-1, the full variable domain reads DTGVSQNPRHKITKRGQNVTFRCDPISEHNRLYWYRQTLGQGPEFLTYFQNEAQLEKSRLLSDRFSAERPKGSFSTLEIQRTEQGDSAMYLCASSLRYNEQFFGPGTRLTVL.